This T cell receptor (beta chain) was documented in a study of T-cell memory formation after mild COVID-19. Study findings and constraints: The study found balanced CD4/CD8 in clones contracting day 15 to 85 and a CD4+ lean in later expanders. Confirmation was lacking for SARS-CoV-2 specificity of second-wave clones that peaked on day 37. Memory from before infection featured some responding clones, which suggests cross-reactive memory joined.

Concerning this clonotype itself: Its antigen is not identified.

This CDR3 region has 14 residues. The ends lost 6 bases at V and 0 bases at J; junction bases unmatched: 3. Germline V gene data show CDR1 as LGHDT and CDR2 as YNNKEL (reference sequence). The 5'RACE method, run with constant-segment primers, produced TCR alpha and TCR beta cDNA libraries (carrying sample barcodes and UMIs). MiXCR was run by TCRdb on the 5' RACE reads, yielding one entry per CDR3 protein. The data show some 190,000 distinct CDR3 sequences, with 15% to 20% seen just once and 2% to 3% held by the top ten. V is TRBV3-1 and J is TRBJ1-1, with 8 positions matching TRBD1. The TCR originated in an adult woman who had mild COVID-19 (a few samples of this study predate the infection). Cell type and time point are not known. The specimen sequenced was PBMCs or a T cell subset sorted from them (not recorded which). CDR3 in amino acids: CASSMGQVNTEAFF. CDR3 coding DNA: TGTGCCAGCAGTATGGGACAGGTGAACACTGAAGCTTTCTTT. Together with reference TRBV3-1 and TRBJ1-1, the CDR3 gives the full variable domain: DTAVSQTPKYLVTQMGNDKSIKCEQNLGHDTMYWYKQDSKKFLKIMFSYNNKELIINETVPNRFSPKSPDKAHLNLHINSLELGDSAVYFCASSMGQVNTEAFFGQGTRLTVV.